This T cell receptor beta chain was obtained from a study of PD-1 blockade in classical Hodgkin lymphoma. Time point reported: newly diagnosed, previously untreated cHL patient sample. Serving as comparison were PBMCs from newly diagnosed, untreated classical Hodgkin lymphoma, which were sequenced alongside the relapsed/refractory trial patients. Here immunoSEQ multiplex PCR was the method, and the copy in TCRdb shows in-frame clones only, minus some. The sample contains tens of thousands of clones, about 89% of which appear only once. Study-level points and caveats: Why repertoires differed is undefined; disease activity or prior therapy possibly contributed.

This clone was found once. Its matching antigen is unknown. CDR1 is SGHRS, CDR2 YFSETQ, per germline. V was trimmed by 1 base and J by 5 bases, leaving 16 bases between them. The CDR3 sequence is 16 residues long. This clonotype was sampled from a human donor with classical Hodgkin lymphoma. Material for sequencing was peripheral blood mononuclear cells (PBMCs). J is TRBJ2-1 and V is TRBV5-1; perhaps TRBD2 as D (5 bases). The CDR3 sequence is CASSLLISANNNEQFF. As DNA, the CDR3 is TGCGCCAGCAGCTTGTTGATTAGCGCAAACAACAATGAGCAGTTCTTC.